This paragraph covers one TCR beta chain sequence. Its antigen is still unknown. The sample's treatment: oral pan-JAK inhibitor, 5-10 mg twice daily. These data come from a study of CD8+ T cells in alopecia areata. Study-level information: Tofacitinib lasted 6 to 18 months, then 6 months off drug. The study, taken as a whole, reports: Tofacitinib significantly lowered scalp clonality and expanded CD8+ clones among the top 100.

V was pared by 0 bases and J by 4 bases, with 22 bases between. The CDR3 runs to 18 residues. The germline gives CDR1 SGDLS, CDR2 YYNGEE. The sequencing template was cDNA reverse transcribed from extracted RNA. Assay used: immunoSEQ multiplex PCR; TCRdb lists only in-frame clones, some missing. The table has 95,000 to 100,000 clones, just under 60% seen once. V and J are TRBV9 and TRBJ1-2; D remains unclear. The receptor was derived from a human donor with alopecia areata. The starting material was CD8+ T cells sorted from blood, obtained between weeks 55 and 65, from a patient treated with tofacitinib. The DNA of the CDR3 is TGTGCCAGCAGCGTAGAGGAGGCACCAATGCGTCGACCCTATGGCTACACCTTC. Its protein product is CASSVEEAPMRRPYGYTF.